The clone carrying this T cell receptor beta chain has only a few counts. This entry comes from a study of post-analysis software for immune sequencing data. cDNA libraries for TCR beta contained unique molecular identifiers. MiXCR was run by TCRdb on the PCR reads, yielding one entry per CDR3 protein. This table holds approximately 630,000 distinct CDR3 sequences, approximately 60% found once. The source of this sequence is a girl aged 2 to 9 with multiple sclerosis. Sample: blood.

In nucleotides, the CDR3 is TGCGCCAGCAGCTTGGAGGGACAGGGCTATGGCTACACCTTC. Its protein is CASSLEGQGYGYTF. This rearrangement joins TRBV5-1 to TRBJ1-2; 9 bases line up with TRBD1. The CDR3 has 14 residues. With 0 bases clipped from V and 4 bases from J, the junction kept 1 base outside the gene matches. Germline V lookup: CDR1 SGHRS, CDR2 YFSETQ.